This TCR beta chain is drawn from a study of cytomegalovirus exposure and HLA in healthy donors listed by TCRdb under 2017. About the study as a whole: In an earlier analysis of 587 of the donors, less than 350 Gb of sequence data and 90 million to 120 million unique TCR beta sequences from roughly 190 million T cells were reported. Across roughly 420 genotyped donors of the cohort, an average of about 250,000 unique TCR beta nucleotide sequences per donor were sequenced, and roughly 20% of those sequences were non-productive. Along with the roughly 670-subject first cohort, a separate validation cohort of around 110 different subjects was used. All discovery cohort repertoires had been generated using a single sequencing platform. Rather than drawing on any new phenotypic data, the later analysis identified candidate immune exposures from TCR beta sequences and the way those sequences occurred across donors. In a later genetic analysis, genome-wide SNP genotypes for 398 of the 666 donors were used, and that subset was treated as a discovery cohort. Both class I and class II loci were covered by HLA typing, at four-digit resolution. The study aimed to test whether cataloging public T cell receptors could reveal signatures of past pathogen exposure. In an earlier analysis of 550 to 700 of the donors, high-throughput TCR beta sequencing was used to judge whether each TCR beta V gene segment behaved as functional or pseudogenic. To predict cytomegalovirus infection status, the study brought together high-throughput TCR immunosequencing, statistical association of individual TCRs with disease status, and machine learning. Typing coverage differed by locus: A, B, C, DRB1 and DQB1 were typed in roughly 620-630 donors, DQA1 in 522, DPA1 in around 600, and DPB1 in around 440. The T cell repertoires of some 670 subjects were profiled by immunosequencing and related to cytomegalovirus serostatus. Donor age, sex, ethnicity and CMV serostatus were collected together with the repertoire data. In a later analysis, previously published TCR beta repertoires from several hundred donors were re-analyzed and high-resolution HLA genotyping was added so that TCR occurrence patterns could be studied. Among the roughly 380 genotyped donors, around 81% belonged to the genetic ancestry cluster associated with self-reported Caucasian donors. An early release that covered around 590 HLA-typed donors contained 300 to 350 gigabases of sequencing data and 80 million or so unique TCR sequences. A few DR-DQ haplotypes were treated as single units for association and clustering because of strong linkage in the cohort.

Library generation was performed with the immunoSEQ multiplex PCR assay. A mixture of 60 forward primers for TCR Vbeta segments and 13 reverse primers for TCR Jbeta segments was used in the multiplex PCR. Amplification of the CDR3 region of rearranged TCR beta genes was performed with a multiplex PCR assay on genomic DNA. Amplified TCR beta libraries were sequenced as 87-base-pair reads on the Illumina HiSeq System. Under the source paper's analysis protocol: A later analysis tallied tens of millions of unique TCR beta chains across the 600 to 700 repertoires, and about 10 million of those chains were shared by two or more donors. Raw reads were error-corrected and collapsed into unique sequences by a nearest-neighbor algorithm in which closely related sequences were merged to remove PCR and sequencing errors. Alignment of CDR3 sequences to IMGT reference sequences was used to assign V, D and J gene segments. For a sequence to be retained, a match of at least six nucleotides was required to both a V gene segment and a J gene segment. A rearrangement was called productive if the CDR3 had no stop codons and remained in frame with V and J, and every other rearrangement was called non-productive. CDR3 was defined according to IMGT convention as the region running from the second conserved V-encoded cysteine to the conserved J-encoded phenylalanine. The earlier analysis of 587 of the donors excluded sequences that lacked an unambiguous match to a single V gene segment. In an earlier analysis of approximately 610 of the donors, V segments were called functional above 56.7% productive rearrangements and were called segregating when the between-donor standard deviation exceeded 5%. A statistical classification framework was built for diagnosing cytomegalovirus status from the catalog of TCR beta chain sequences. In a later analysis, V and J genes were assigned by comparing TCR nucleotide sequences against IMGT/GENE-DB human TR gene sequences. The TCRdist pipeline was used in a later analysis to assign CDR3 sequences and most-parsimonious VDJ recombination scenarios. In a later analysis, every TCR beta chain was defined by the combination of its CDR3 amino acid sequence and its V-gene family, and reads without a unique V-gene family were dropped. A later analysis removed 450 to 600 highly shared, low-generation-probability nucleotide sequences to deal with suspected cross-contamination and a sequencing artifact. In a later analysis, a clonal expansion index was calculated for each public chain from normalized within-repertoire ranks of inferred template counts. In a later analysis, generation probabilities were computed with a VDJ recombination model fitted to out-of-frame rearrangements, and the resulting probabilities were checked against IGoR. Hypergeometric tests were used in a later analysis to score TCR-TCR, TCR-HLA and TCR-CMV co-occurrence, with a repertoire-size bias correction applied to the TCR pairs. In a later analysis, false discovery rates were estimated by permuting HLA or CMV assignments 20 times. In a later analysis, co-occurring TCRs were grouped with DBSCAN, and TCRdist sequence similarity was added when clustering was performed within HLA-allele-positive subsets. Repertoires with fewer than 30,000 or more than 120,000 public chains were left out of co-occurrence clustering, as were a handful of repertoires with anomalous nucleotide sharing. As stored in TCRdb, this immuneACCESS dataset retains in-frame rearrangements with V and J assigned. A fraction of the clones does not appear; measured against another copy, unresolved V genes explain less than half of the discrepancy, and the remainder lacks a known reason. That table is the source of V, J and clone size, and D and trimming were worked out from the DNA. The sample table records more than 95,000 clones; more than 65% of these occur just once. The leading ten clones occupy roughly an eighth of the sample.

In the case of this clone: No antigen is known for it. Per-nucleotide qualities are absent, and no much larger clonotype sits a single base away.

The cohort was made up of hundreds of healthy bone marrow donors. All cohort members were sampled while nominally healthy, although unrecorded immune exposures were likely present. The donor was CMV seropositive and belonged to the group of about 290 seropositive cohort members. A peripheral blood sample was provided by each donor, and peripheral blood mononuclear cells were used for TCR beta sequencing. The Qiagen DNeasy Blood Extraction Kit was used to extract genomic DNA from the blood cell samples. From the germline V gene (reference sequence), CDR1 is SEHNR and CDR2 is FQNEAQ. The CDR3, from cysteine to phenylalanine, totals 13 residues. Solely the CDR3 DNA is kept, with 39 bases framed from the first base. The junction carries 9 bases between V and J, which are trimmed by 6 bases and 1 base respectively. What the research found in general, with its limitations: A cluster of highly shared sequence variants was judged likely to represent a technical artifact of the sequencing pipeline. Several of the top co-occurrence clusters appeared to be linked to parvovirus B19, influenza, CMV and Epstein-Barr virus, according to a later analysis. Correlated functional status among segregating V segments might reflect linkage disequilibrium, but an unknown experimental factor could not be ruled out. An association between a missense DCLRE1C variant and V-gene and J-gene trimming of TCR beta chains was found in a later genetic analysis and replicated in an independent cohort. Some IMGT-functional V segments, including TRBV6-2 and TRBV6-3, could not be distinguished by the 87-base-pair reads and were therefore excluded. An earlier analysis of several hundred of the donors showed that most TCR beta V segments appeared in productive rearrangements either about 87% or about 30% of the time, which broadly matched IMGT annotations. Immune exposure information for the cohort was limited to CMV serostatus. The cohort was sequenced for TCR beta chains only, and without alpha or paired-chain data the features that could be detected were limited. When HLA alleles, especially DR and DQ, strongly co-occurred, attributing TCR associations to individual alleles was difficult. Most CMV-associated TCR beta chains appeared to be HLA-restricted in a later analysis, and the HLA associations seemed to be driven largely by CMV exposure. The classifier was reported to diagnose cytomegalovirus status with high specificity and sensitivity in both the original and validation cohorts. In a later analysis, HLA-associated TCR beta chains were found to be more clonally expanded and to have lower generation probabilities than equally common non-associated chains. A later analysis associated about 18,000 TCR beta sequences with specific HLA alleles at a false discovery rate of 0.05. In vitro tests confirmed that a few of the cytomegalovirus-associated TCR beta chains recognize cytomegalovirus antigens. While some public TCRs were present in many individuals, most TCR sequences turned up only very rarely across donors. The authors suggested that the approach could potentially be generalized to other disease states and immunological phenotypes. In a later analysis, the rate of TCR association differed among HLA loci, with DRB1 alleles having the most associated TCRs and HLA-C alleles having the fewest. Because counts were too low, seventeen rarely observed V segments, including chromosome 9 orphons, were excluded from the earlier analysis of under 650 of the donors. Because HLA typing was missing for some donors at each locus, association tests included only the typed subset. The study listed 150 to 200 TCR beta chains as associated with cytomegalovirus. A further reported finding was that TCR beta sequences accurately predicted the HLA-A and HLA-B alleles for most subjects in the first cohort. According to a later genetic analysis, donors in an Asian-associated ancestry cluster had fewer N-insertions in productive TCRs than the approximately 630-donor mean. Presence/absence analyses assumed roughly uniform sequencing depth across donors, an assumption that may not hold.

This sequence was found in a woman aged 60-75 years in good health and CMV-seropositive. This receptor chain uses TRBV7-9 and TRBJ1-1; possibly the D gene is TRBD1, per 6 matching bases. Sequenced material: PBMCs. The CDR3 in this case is CASSQGQNTEAFF. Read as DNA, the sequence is TGTGCCAGCAGTCAGGGGCAGAACACTGAAGCTTTCTTT.